This T cell receptor (beta chain) was identified during a study of blood T cells in healthy people across ages. This clonotype has only a few counts. PCR was performed a second time for about 7 to 12 cycles using a sample-barcoded 5' primer and a J-beta primer mix. TCRdb re-derived calls from the 5' RACE reads in MiXCR, one entry per CDR3 protein. The table lists about 1.4 million distinct CDR3 sequences, almost 60% of them singletons. This TCR came from a man aged 18 to 30 in good health. Sequenced: blood.

CDR3 in amino acids: CASRGGSSYNEQFF. The CDR3 bases are TGTGCCAGCAGGGGGGGTAGCTCCTACAATGAGCAGTTCTTC. V usage is TRBV2 and J usage is TRBJ2-1; the D gene is possibly TRBD2 (6 bases). CDR3 length equals 14 residues. Germline V gene data show CDR1 as SNHLY and CDR2 as FYNNEI. The V and J ends lost 6 bases and 0 bases respectively, with 9 bases between them.